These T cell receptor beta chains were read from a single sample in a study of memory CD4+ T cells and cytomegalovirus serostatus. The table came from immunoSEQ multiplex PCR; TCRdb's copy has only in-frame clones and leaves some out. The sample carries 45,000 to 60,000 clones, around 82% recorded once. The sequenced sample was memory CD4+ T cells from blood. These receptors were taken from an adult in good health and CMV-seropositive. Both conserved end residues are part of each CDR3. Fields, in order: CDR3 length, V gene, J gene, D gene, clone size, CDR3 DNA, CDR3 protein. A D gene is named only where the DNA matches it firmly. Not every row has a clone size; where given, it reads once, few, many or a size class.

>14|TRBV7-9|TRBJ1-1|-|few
TGTGCCAGCAGCTTAGAAGGCAGGGACACTGAAGCTTTCTTT
CASSLEGRDTEAFF
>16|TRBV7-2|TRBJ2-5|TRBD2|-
TGTGCCAGCAGCAGAGGACTAGCGGGAGGGAGAGAGACCCAGTACTTC
CASSRGLAGGRETQYF
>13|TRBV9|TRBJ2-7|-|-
TGTGCCAGCAGCCCCCCAGGGGCCCACGAGCAGTACTTC
CASSPPGAHEQYF
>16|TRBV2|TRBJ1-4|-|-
TGTGCCAGCAGTGACGCCGCGGGGGGTCCTAATGAAAAACTGTTTTTT
CASSDAAGGPNEKLFF
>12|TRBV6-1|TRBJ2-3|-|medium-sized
TGTGCCAGCAGGAAGGACACAGATACGCAGTATTTT
CASRKDTDTQYF
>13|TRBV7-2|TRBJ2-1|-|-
TGTGCCAGCACCAGAGACAGATACAATGAGCAGTTCTTC
CASTRDRYNEQFF
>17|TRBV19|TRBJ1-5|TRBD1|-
TGTGCCAGTAGTATAAGGGTTAGGGACAGGGTTAATCAGCCCCAGCATTTT
CASSIRVRDRVNQPQHF
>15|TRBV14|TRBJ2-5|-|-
TGTGCCAGCCGATCGACAGGGAGGCGAGGAGAGACCCAGTACTTC
CASRSTGRRGETQYF
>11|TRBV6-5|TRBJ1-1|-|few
TGTGCCAGTCATGGGAACACTGAAGCTTTCTTT
CASHGNTEAFF
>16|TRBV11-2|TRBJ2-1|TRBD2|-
TGTGCCAGCAGCTTAAGAACTAGCGCCACAACGAGTGAGCAGTTCTTC
CASSLRTSATTSEQFF
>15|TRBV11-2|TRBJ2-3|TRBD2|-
TGTGCCAGCAGCTCGACTAGCGGGCTCACAGATACGCAGTATTTT
CASSSTSGLTDTQYF
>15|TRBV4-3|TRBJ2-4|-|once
TGCGCCAGCAGCCCTAACAGGGTGGGCAAAAACATTCAGTACTTC
CASSPNRVGKNIQYF
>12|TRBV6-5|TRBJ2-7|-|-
TGTGCCAGCACAGGGGGGAACTACGAGCAGTACTTC
CASTGGNYEQYF
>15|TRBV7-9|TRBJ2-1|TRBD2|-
TGTGCCAGCAGCCCCCCTTTCAGGGAGGGTAATGAGCAGTTCTTC
CASSPPFREGNEQFF
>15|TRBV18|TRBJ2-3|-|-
TGTGCCAGCTCACCTGGAGGACGGGGCACAGATACGCAGTATTTT
CASSPGGRGTDTQYF
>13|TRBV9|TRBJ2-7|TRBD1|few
TGTGCCAGCAGCGGGCAGGGGGCGTACGAGCAGTACTTC
CASSGQGAYEQYF
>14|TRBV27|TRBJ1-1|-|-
TGTGCCAGCAGAGCAGGACGGTGGGGCACTGAAGCTTTCTTT
CASRAGRWGTEAFF
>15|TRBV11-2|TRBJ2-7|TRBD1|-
TGTGCCAGCAGCTTACCCGGGACAGGGTTTGGCGAGCAGTACTTC
CASSLPGTGFGEQYF
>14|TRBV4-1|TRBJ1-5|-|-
TGCGCCAGCAGCCGCGACGGTAGCAATCAGCCCCAGCATTTT
CASSRDGSNQPQHF
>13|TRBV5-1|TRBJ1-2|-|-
TGCGCCAGCAGCCCGACAGGAGACTATGGCTACACCTTC
CASSPTGDYGYTF
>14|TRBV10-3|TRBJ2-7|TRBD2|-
TGTGCCATCAGTGCCTCTAGCGGAAACTACGAGCAGTACTTC
CAISASSGNYEQYF
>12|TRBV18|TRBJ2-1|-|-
TGTGCCAGCTCACGTTACTACAATGAGCAGTTCTTC
CASSRYYNEQFF
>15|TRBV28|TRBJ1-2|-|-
TGTGCCAGCAGTCCGTTGTTGGGGGCGCGAAACGGCTACACCTTC
CASSPLLGARNGYTF
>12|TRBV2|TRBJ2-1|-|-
TGTGCCAGCAGGGTGACCGCGAGTGAGCAGTTCTTC
CASRVTASEQFF
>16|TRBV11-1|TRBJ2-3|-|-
TGTGCCAGCAGCTTAGCCTTCGGGAAAGGGGGTGACACGCAGTATTTT
CASSLAFGKGGDTQYF
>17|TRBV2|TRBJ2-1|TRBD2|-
TGTGCCAGCATCGGGGGGGCAGCGGGACCCTCCTACAATGAGCAGTTCTTC
CASIGGAAGPSYNEQFF
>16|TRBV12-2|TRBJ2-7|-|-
TGTGCAAGTCGCTTAGTGCCGGGGACAGGACACTACGAGCAGTACTTC
CASRLVPGTGHYEQYF
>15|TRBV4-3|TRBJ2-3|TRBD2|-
TGCGCCAGCAGCAGACTAGCGGGGGGGGTAGATACGCAGTATTTT
CASSRLAGGVDTQYF
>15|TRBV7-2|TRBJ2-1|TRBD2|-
TGTGCCAGCAGCCCTAGCGGGGGGATTTACAATGAGCAGTTCTTC
CASSPSGGIYNEQFF
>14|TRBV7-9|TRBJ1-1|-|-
TGTGCCAGCACCTTGGGGGTCTACGGCACTGAAGCTTTCTTT
CASTLGVYGTEAFF
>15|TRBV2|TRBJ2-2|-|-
TGTGCCAGCAGGTGGGCAGGGAGTAACACCGGGGAGCTGTTTTTT
CASRWAGSNTGELFF
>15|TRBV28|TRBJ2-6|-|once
TGTGCCAGCCATCGCCCCGGGAGTGGGGCCAACGTCCTGACTTTC
CASHRPGSGANVLTF
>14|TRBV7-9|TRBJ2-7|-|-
TGTGCCAGCAGCCCGGCCGGGACAACCTACGAGCAGTACTTC
CASSPAGTTYEQYF
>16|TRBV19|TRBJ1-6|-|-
TGTGCCAGTAGTATAGATCGCGGCACGCTAGCGTCACCCCTCCACTTT
CASSIDRGTLASPLHF
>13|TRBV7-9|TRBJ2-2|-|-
TGTGCCAGCAGCGCCTTAGAGTACGGGGAGCTGTTTTTT
CASSALEYGELFF
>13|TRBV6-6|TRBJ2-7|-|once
TGTGCCAGCAGTTACTCGGTTCCGAACGAGCAGTACTTC
CASSYSVPNEQYF
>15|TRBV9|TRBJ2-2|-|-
TGTGCCAGCAGCGTAGTCCCAGGGAACACCGGGGAGCTGTTTTTT
CASSVVPGNTGELFF
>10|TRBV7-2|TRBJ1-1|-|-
TGTGCCAGCGCCAGGGGTGGGGCTTTCTTT
CASARGGAFF
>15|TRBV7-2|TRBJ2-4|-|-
TGTGCCAGCAGCTTAGACGGGAGAGGGTTTGACATTCAGTACTTC
CASSLDGRGFDIQYF
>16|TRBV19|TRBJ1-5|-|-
TGTGCCAGTAGTATAGCCCCACAGGGCGGCAATCAGCCCCAGCATTTT
CASSIAPQGGNQPQHF
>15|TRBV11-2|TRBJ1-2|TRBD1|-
TGTGCCAGCAGCCCGACCGGGACAGGGATCTATGGCTACACCTTC
CASSPTGTGIYGYTF
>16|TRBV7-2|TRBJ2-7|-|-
TGTGCCAGCAGGTCGGGGGGGACAGGGTCAAACCACGAGCAGTACTTC
CASRSGGTGSNHEQYF
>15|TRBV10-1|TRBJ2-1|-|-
TGCGCCAGTCTCCGGACTCCGAGCGCCTACAATGAGCAGTTCTTC
CASLRTPSAYNEQFF
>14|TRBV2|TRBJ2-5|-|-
TGTGCCAGCAGCCTACAGACCACCCAAGAGACCCAGTACTTC
CASSLQTTQETQYF
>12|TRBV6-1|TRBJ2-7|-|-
TGTGCCAGTTCCGGGACAACCTACGAGCAGTACTTC
CASSGTTYEQYF
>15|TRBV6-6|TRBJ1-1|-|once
TGTGCCAGCAGTTACCGGGGCACGCAGGGCCCTGAAGCTTTCTTT
CASSYRGTQGPEAFF
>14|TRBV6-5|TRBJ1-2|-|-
TGTGCCAGCAGTCCTAAGAGGTTCAGCTATGGCTACACCTTC
CASSPKRFSYGYTF
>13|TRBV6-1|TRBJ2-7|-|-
TGTGCCAGCAAATCCGGGACCGCCTACGAGCAGTACTTC
CASKSGTAYEQYF
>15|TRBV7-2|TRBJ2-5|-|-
TGTGCCAGCAGCTTAAACCGGGGGAAACAAGAGACCCAGTACTTC
CASSLNRGKQETQYF
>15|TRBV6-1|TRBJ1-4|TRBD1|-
TGTGCCAGCAGTGAACCCAACAGGGGGAAAGAAAAACTGTTTTTT
CASSEPNRGKEKLFF